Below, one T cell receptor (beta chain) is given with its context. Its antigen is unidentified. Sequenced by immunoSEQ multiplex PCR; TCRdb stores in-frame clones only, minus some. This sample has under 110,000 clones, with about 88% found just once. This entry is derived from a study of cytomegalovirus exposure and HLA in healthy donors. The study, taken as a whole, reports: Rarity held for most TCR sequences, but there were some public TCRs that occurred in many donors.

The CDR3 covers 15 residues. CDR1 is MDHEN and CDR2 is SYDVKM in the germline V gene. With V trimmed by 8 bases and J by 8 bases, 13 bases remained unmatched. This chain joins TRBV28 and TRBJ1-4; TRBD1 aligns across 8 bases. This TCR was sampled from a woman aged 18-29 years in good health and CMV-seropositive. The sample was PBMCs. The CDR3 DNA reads TGTGCCAGCGGGGAATTACAGGGGGTTGGGGAAAAACTGTTTTTT. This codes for CASGELQGVGEKLFF.